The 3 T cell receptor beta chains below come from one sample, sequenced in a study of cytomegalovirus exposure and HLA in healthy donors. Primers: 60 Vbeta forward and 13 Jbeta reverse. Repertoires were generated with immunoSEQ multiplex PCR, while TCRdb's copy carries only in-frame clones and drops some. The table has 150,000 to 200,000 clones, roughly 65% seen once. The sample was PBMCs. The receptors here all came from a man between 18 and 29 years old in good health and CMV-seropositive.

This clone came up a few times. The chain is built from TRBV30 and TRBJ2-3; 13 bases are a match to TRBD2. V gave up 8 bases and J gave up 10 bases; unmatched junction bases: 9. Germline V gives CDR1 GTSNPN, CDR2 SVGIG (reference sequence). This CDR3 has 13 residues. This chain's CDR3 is CAGTSGGARAQYF. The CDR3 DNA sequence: TGTGCCGGAACTAGCGGGGGGGCGAGGGCGCAGTATTTT.

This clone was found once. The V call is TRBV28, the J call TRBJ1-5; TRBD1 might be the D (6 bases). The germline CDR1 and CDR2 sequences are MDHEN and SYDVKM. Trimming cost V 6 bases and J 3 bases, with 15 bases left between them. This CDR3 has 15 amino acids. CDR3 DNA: TGTGCCAGCAGGATGGACAGTAGGGACAATCAGCCCCAGCATTTT. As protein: CASRMDSRDNQPQHF.

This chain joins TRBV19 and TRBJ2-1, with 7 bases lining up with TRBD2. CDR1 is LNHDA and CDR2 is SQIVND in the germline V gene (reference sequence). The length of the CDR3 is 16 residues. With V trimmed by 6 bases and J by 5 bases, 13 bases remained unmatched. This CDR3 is CASSPLSGQANNEQFF. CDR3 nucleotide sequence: TGTGCCAGTAGCCCCCTTAGCGGGCAAGCAAACAATGAGCAGTTCTTC.